The 24 T cell receptor beta chains below come from one sample, sequenced in a study of blood T cell repertoires in COVID-19. Libraries were prepared by immunoSEQ multiplex PCR; TCRdb keeps only in-frame clonotypes and omits some of them. The top ten hold about 0.93% of the sample, which has 300,000 to 400,000 clones, 87% seen once. Sequenced input: PBMCs or T cells enriched from blood (not recorded which). These receptors were taken from a woman younger than 45 who had recovered from COVID-19.

This chain joins TRBV19 and TRBJ1-1; tentatively, D is TRBD1 (6 bases). Per germline, CDR1 LNHDA and CDR2 SQIVND (reference sequence). V lost 2 bases and J lost 7, with 8 bases in between. CDR3 length: 12 residues. DNA for the CDR3: TGTGCCAGTAGTATACAGGGGCGTGAAGCTTTCTTT. Its translation is CASSIQGREAFF.

V is TRBV3-1 (or the pseudogene TRBV3-2) and J is TRBJ1-6; 7 nucleotides align to TRBD1. Germline V CDR1 and CDR2: LGHDT, YNNKEL (reference sequence). Losses at the gene ends were 1 base for V and 9 bases for J; bases not matched to a gene: 3. The CDR3 runs to 14 residues. CDR3 nucleotides: TGTGCCAGCAGCCAAGTACAGGGGTCTTCACCCCTCCACTTT. It codes for CASSQVQGSSPLHF.

This chain uses TRBV14 with TRBJ2-3, with D possibly being TRBD2 (7 bases). Deletions cut 2 bases from V and 5 bases from J, with 14 bases between. Germline V gene lookup returns CDR1 SGHDN and CDR2 FVKESK. The CDR3 contains 15 residues. The CDR3, as DNA: TGTGCCAGCAGCCAACGGCGGGGGCCAAGAGATACGCAGTATTTT. Residues: CASSQRRGPRDTQYF.

The chain is built from TRBV7-8 and TRBJ1-1; TRBD1 agrees at 8 bases. This CDR3 is built from 15 residues. Germline CDR1 and CDR2: SGHVS and FQNEAQ. V dropped 5 bases and J dropped 3; count of bases not matched to a gene: 8. The DNA for the CDR3 is TGTGCCAGCAGCCCAGTCGTACAGGGGGACACTGAAGCTTTCTTT. This codes for CASSPVVQGDTEAFF.

The chain is built from TRBV11-2 and TRBJ2-1; 10 nucleotides match TRBD1. V lost 3 bases to trimming and J lost 7 bases; unmatched junction nucleotides: 15. Germline-derived CDR1 and CDR2 are SGHAT and FQNNGV. CDR3 length: 18 amino acids. The CDR3 is CASSFPARPGTGANEQFF. CDR3 bases: TGTGCCAGCAGCTTCCCTGCCCGTCCCGGGACAGGGGCTAATGAGCAGTTCTTC.

The V and J genes are TRBV29-1 and TRBJ2-3; 7 bases agree with TRBD1. This CDR3 is built from 13 residues. Germline values: CDR1 SQVTM, CDR2 ANQGSEA. The V gene end was trimmed by 8 bases and the J gene end by 0 bases; junction bases not matched to a gene: 5. The CDR3 DNA reads TGCAGCTTGGAACAGGGGAGCACAGATACGCAGTATTTT. This gives the protein CSLEQGSTDTQYF.

The J gene is TRBJ2-3, the V gene TRBV5-1, with 12 positions matching TRBD2. Germline lookup yields CDR1 SGHRS and CDR2 YFSETQ. This CDR3 spans 15 amino acids. The V segment lost 2 bases and the J segment 7 bases; nucleotides outside the gene matches: 5. CDR3 nucleotides: TGCGCCAGCAGCTTAAATCTAGCGGGGGGGAATACGCAGTATTTT. Residues: CASSLNLAGGNTQYF.

The chain has TRBV3-1 (or the pseudogene TRBV3-2) and TRBJ2-1; 7 bases map to TRBD2. The germline CDR1 and CDR2 sequences are LGHDT and YNNKEL (reference sequence). The junction had 5 bases not matched to a gene; V was cut back by 0 bases and J by 6 bases. The CDR3 covers 15 residues. The CDR3 sequence is CASSQDPAGTNEQFF. Here the CDR3 DNA reads TGTGCCAGCAGCCAAGATCCAGCGGGGACCAATGAGCAGTTCTTC.

The V gene is TRBV4-1, the J gene TRBJ1-4; the D is unclear. The CDR3 is 14 amino acids. Germline CDR1 MGHRA, CDR2 YSYEKL. Deletions cut 6 bases from V and 6 bases from J, with 14 bases between. In DNA form, the CDR3 reads TGCGCCAGCAGGAATACGTGGTCGGATGAAAAACTGTTTTTT. It yields the protein CASRNTWSDEKLFF.

The V gene is TRBV27, the J gene TRBJ1-6; a weak D match, TRBD1 (6 bases). Deletions cut 7 bases from V and 0 bases from J, with 13 bases between. The CDR3 has 16 residues. Germline CDR1 reads MNHEY; CDR2 reads SMNVEV (reference sequence). CDR3 loop: CASTPGQSSYNSPLHF. The CDR3 DNA is TGTGCCAGCACTCCGGGACAAAGCTCCTATAATTCACCCCTCCACTTT.

The rearrangement links TRBV5-4 to TRBJ2-2; tentative D call: TRBD2 (6 bases). The CDR3 sequence is 18 residues long. The germline V gene encodes CDR1 SGHNT and CDR2 YYREEE (reference sequence). Trimming removed 5 bases from V and 3 bases from J, with 23 bases in between. This chain's CDR3 is CASRPSRVQGGDTGELFF. The DNA of the CDR3 is TGTGCCAGCAGACCGTCCCGTGTCCAGGGCGGGGACACCGGGGAGCTGTTTTTT.

This clone was counted only a few times. J is TRBJ1-2 and V is TRBV28; possible D gene TRBD1, 5 bases. In germline, CDR1 is MDHEN, CDR2 SYDVKM. Between the trimmed V and J ends, which lost 2 bases and 6 bases, there was a span of 7 bases. There are 12 residues in the CDR3. The CDR3 spells CASSLNRNGYTF. Written as DNA, the CDR3 is TGTGCCAGCAGTTTAAACAGGAATGGCTACACCTTC.

The gene calls are TRBV7-9 and TRBJ1-2; D is undetermined. CDR3 size: 16 residues. Germline V CDR1 and CDR2: SEHNR, FQNEAQ (reference sequence). Trimming shortened V by 3 bases and J by 2 bases, and 16 bases separated the two germline ends. CDR3 protein: CASSFLIAGSNYGYTF. The CDR3 region has the DNA TGTGCCAGCAGCTTTTTGATTGCCGGGTCAAACTATGGCTACACCTTC. The whole variable domain, remainder taken from reference TRBV7-9 and TRBJ1-2, is DTGVSQNPRHKITKRGQNVTFRCDPISEHNRLYWYRQTLGQGPEFLTYFQNEAQLEKSRLLSDRFSAERPKGSFSTLEIQRTEQGDSAMYLCASSFLIAGSNYGYTFGSGTRLTVV.

The chain recombines TRBV24-1 with TRBJ1-5; 12 positions match TRBD1. The CDR3 covers 16 residues. Germline lookup yields CDR1 KGHDR and CDR2 SFDVKD. The V gene end was trimmed by 4 bases and the J gene end by 3 bases; junction bases not matched to a gene: 3. In DNA, the CDR3 is TGTGCCACCAGTGAGGGACAGGGGGCTGACAATCAGCCCCAGCATTTT. It translates to CATSEGQGADNQPQHF.

V usage is TRBV28 and J usage is TRBJ1-1; the D is unclear. With 9 bases removed from V and 1 base from J, the gap between germline ends came to 12 bases. This CDR3 is 13 amino acids long. The germline CDR1 and CDR2 sequences are MDHEN and SYDVKM. Here the CDR3 reads CASYTPGNTEAFF. The CDR3 coding sequence is TGTGCCAGTTATACTCCCGGGAACACTGAAGCTTTCTTT.

This clone was picked up one time. V and J are TRBV7-7 and TRBJ2-5, with 15 bases fitting TRBD2. From germline, CDR1 is SSHAT and CDR2 FNYEAQ (reference sequence). The CDR3 loop spans 16 amino acids. The trim removed 5 bases at V and 4 bases at J, leaving 5 bases unmatched. The CDR3 region has the DNA TGTGCCAGCAGCCTTGGACTAGCGGGGGGGCCAGAGACCCAGTACTTC. It specifies CASSLGLAGGPETQYF.

The V gene is TRBV5-6, the J gene TRBJ1-6; a weak D match, TRBD1 (5 bases). The CDR3 loop spans 13 amino acids. Germline values: CDR1 SGHDT, CDR2 YYEEEE. V was shortened by 5 bases and J by 3 bases, with 6 bases between the two germline ends. The CDR3 DNA sequence: TGTGCCAGCAGTAGGGGCTATAATTCACCCCTCCACTTT. Protein product: CASSRGYNSPLHF. Full variable domain (missing parts from reference TRBV5-6 and TRBJ1-6): DAGVTQSPTHLIKTRGQQVTLRCSPKSGHDTVSWYQQALGQGPQFIFQYYEEEERQRGNFPDRFSGHQFPNYSSELNVNALLLGDSALYLCASSRGYNSPLHFGNGTRLTVT.

This clone occurred a few times. The V call is TRBV28, the J call TRBJ1-1, with a tentative D call TRBD1 (5 bases). The ends were cut back, 3 bases at V and 1 base at J, with 15 bases in the middle. Germline V lookup: CDR1 MDHEN, CDR2 SYDVKM. This CDR3 region has 16 residues. The CDR3 spells CASSFWRGGENTEAFF. The CDR3 bases are TGTGCCAGCAGTTTTTGGAGGGGCGGGGAGAACACTGAAGCTTTCTTT.

The chain's CDR3 is CASSPNPSRDISTDTQYF. The CDR3, as DNA: TGTGCCAGCAGCCCAAACCCCTCCCGGGACATTAGCACAGATACGCAGTATTTT. The chain carries TRBV11-3 and TRBJ2-3, with D maybe TRBD1 (6 bases). CDR3 length equals 18 residues. In germline, CDR1 is SGHNT, CDR2 YENEEA. V gave up 5 bases and J gave up 0 bases, with 21 bases separating them.

This chain links TRBV6-5 with TRBJ1-2, with TRBD1 identical over 8 bases. The V and J ends lost 4 bases and 4 bases, in that order; junction bases with no gene match: 11. The CDR3 totals 16 residues. Germline V gene lookup returns CDR1 MNHEY and CDR2 SVGAGI. The CDR3 DNA sequence: TGTGCCAGCAGTTTCTTGGGACAGGTTAAAGGCTATGGCTACACCTTC. Translation: CASSFLGQVKGYGYTF.

This clone was detected only once. CDR3 bases: TGTGCCAGCAGCCGTACAGGGGGCGATACTGCCAAAAACATTCAGTACTTC. Translated: CASSRTGGDTAKNIQYF. The gene calls are TRBV3-1 (or the pseudogene TRBV3-2) and TRBJ2-4; 9 nucleotides line up with TRBD1. The V segment lost 4 bases and the J segment 1 base; nucleotides outside the gene matches: 8. The germline gives CDR1 LGHDT, CDR2 YNNKEL (reference sequence). This CDR3 spans 17 amino acids.

The chain's CDR3 is CATRDFGSADTQYF. For the CDR3, the DNA is TGTGCCACTCGGGACTTCGGGAGCGCAGATACGCAGTATTTT. The J gene is TRBJ2-3, the V gene TRBV19; D is perhaps TRBD2 (6 bases). Germline V gives CDR1 LNHDA, CDR2 SQIVND (reference sequence). The ends were cut back, 10 bases at V and 4 bases at J, with 18 bases in the middle. The CDR3 spans 14 residues.

The V and J genes are TRBV27 and TRBJ1-6; D is uncertain. The V end was cut by 0 bases, the J end by 10 bases, with 10 bases between. The CDR3 covers 14 residues. The germline CDR1 and CDR2 sequences are MNHEY and SMNVEV (reference sequence). Here the CDR3 DNA reads TGTGCCAGCAGTTTATCGTGGGGAGGGTCACCCCTCCACTTT. Its protein product is CASSLSWGGSPLHF.

The rearrangement joins TRBV2 to TRBJ1-5, with D perhaps matching TRBD1 (5 bases). The V gene lost 6 bases and the J gene lost 4 bases, with 13 bases spanning the gap. The CDR3 extends over 14 amino acids. Germline-derived CDR1 and CDR2 are SNHLY and FYNNEI. In DNA form, the CDR3 reads TGTGCCAGCAGCCGGGACGGGGGTAATCAGCCCCAGCATTTT. This codes for CASSRDGGNQPQHF.